This TCR beta chain appears in the sequencing data of a study of blood T cell repertoires in COVID-19. Study at large: Sites across the United States, Italy and Spain contributed samples from acute and convalescent COVID-19.

The ends were cut back, 0 bases at V and 6 bases at J, with 17 bases in the middle. The CDR3 runs to 16 residues. CDR1 and CDR2 from the germline V gene are MDHEN and SYDVKM. Original data processing: Estimated nucleated cell counts came from reference gene primer amplification. Sequenced by immunoSEQ multiplex PCR; TCRdb stores in-frame clones only, minus some. That table gives V, J and clone size, and the DNA gave D and trimming. This table has around 320,000 clones, 75% to 90% appearing once. Sequenced sample: peripheral blood. The chain combines TRBV28 with TRBJ1-1; a possible D gene is TRBD1 (5 bases). This TCR derives from a man aged 18 to 30 with active or convalescent COVID-19. The CDR3 DNA follows: TGTGCCAGCAGTTTATGGGGGACTAATGTTCACGCTGAAGCTTTCTTT. Translation gives CASSLWGTNVHAEAFF.